The 31 T cell receptor beta chains given below trace back to one sample, sequenced in a study of HIV-infected children after antiretroviral therapy interruption (dated by TCRdb to between 2017 and 2020). Library construction relied on 3' RACE. The instrument given in TCRdb is Illumina MiSeq. To correct PCR amplification bias, TCR libraries were generated from RNA with a 3' RACE protocol that used unique molecular identifiers. TCRdb trimmed public reads at Q25 via fastp, called clones via MiXCR and kept in-frame beta chains. Every distinct CDR3 protein forms one entry, paired with its most common genes and DNA. The sample contains more than 40,000 distinct CDR3 sequences, roughly 4% of them found a single time. 0.7% of the sample is taken by the ten largest. Sample treatment or condition, as interpreted from the label and publication: PENTA 11 planned treatment interruption arm or continuous ART arm.

Material: CD45RA+ CD4+ T cells from PBMCs, pooled from several time points, obtained from a donor given antiretroviral therapy, either interrupted or continuous. The sample's cell subset or site label, decoded: naive CD4+ CD45RA+ CD45RO- T cells. The receptors here all came from a pool of human donors with HIV.

V usage is TRBV12-3 or TRBV12-4 and J usage is TRBJ2-3; the match to TRBD1 covers 9 bases. The CDR3 is made up of 18 amino acids. The J segment lost 6 bases and the V segment lost 6 bases, leaving 19 bases of the junction unmatched. The CDR3 nucleotides read TGTGCCAGCAGCCCCGGGGGGTCCGGGACAGGGAGGTATGATACGCAGTATTTT. It translates to CASSPGGSGTGRYDTQYF.

This clonotype has a count of ten or more. The chain employs TRBV18 and TRBJ2-1; weak D call: TRBD2 (5 bases). This CDR3 region has 15 residues. Deletions cut 4 bases from V and 5 bases from J, with 15 bases between. Germline V lookup: CDR1 KGHSH, CDR2 LQKENI. The CDR3 region has the DNA TGTGCCAGCTCACTGGGAGCCGGGTCGAACAATGAGCAGTTCTTC. This translates into CASSLGAGSNNEQFF.

Ten or more counts support this clonotype. This rearrangement joins TRBV4-3 to TRBJ2-1; 9 bases are a match to TRBD1. Trimming cost V 3 bases and J 6 bases; bases outside gene matches: 6. CDR3 length: 15 amino acids. The V gene's germline CDR1 is LGHNA and CDR2 YSLEER. The CDR3 is CASSQRDREANEQFF. In nucleotides, the CDR3 is TGCGCCAGCAGCCAGAGGGACAGGGAGGCCAATGAGCAGTTCTTC.

This clonotype has a count of ten or more. This chain uses TRBV27 with TRBJ1-1; 7 bases align to TRBD1. This CDR3 is built from 13 residues. The trim removed 6 bases at V and 3 bases at J, leaving 4 bases unmatched. Germline lookup yields CDR1 MNHEY and CDR2 SMNVEV (reference sequence). In DNA, the CDR3 is TGTGCCAGCAGACAGGGGCCTTACACTGAAGCTTTCTTT. Translation gives CASRQGPYTEAFF.

This clonotype has at least ten counts. The chain is built from TRBV7-6 and TRBJ2-7; tentatively, D is TRBD1 or TRBD2 (6 bases each). V was clipped by 5 bases and J by 2 bases, with 19 bases between them. The CDR3 extends over 16 amino acids. CDR1 SGHVS and CDR2 FNYEAQ come from the germline V gene. The CDR3 DNA reads as TGTGCCAGCAGCAACCGTAGGGGGGACTCGGCCTACGAGCAGTACTTC. Translating gives CASSNRRGDSAYEQYF.

This clonotype came up many times. This chain joins TRBV12-3 or TRBV12-4 and TRBJ2-3; D remains ambiguous. V was clipped by 5 bases and J by 1 base, with 13 bases between them. This CDR3 spans 15 amino acids. The CDR3 loop reads CASSHARARTDTQYF. The CDR3 DNA reads TGTGCCAGCAGTCATGCTCGGGCTCGCACAGATACGCAGTATTTT.

Many counts were recorded for this clonotype. The chain combines TRBV5-1 with TRBJ2-6; D gene unclear. V was pared by 0 bases and J by 13 bases, with 14 bases between. CDR3 length: 14 residues. Germline V lookup: CDR1 SGHRS, CDR2 YFSETQ. The CDR3 DNA is TGCGCCAGCAGCTTGGGCTCCCTAGAGAGTGTCCTGACTTTC. Translated, it gives CASSLGSLESVLTF.

This clonotype was found many times. This chain uses TRBV20-1 with TRBJ2-1; D is ambiguous. Germline CDR1 reads DFQATT; CDR2 reads SNEGSKA (reference sequence). The CDR3 has 15 residues. With 2 bases removed from V and 5 bases from J, the gap between germline ends came to 16 bases. The CDR3 DNA reads as TGCAGTGCTAGATCCTTCCTGGACGAAGACAATGAGCAGTTCTTC. Translated, it gives CSARSFLDEDNEQFF.

This clonotype was found many times. The V and J genes are TRBV5-4 and TRBJ2-7; TRBD1 agrees at 9 bases. Germline lookup yields CDR1 SGHNT and CDR2 YYREEE (reference sequence). This CDR3 has 14 residues. V dropped 4 bases and J dropped 5; count of bases not matched to a gene: 7. In nucleotides, the CDR3 is TGTGCCAGCAGCCCTCGGGACAGGGCGCACGAGCAGTACTTC. Its protein product is CASSPRDRAHEQYF. Looking up the rest from reference TRBV5-4 and TRBJ2-7 gives the full variable domain: ETGVTQSPTHLIKTRGQQVTLRCSSQSGHNTVSWYQQALGQGPQFIFQYYREEENGRGNFPPRFSGLQFPNYSSELNVNALELDDSALYLCASSPRDRAHEQYFGPGTRLTVT.

This rearrangement joins TRBV6-2 or TRBV6-3 to TRBJ1-1, with D uncertain. Germline lookup yields CDR1 MNHEY and CDR2 SVGEGT. The CDR3 sequence is 13 residues long. Trimming pared 5 bases from V and 5 bases from J, leaving 12 bases between. As DNA, the CDR3 is TGTGCCAGCAGTGCCCTCCCAGGAACTGAAGCTTTCTTT. It is translated as CASSALPGTEAFF.

This clonotype was found a few times. The chain carries TRBV20-1 and TRBJ2-3; 13 bases are shared with TRBD2. CDR1 and CDR2 from the germline V gene are DFQATT and SNEGSKA (reference sequence). The CDR3 sequence is 14 residues long. The junction had 5 bases not matched to a gene; V was cut back by 6 bases and J by 5 bases. Written as DNA, the CDR3 is TGCAGTGCAACTAGCGGGGGGGCCGGAGATACGCAGTATTTT. It yields the protein CSATSGGAGDTQYF.

This clonotype appeared many times. This chain uses TRBV9 with TRBJ2-1, with 7 bases fitting TRBD2. Germline V lookup: CDR1 SGDLS, CDR2 YYNGEE. Germline trimming cut 3 bases from V and 4 bases from J; bases unmatched to any gene: 7. The CDR3 totals 15 residues. DNA for the CDR3: TGTGCCAGCAGCGCGGAGCGGGACCCATACAATGAGCAGTTCTTC. This encodes CASSAERDPYNEQFF.

As to this clonotype: A read error may be the cause here, since a much bigger clone is one base away. This rearrangement joins TRBV5-1 to TRBJ1-5, with no clear D. V was clipped by 2 bases and J by 9 bases, with 18 bases between them. The CDR3 loop spans 15 amino acids. The germline V gene encodes CDR1 SGHRS and CDR2 YFSETQ. The CDR3 sequence is CASSFDQASGRPQHF. CDR3 DNA sequence: TGCGCCAGCAGCTTTGATCAGGCGTCCGGTCGGCCCCAGCATTTT.

This clonotype was seen a few times. The chain recombines TRBV28 with TRBJ2-2, with D unclear. The CDR3 length is 15 residues. Trimming stripped 1 base from V and 2 bases from J, with 8 bases between. The germline gives CDR1 MDHEN, CDR2 SYDVKM. The CDR3 loop reads CASSLFRLNTGELFF. The CDR3 DNA is TGTGCCAGCAGTTTATTCAGGCTAAACACCGGGGAGCTGTTTTTT.

This clonotype was picked up a small number of times. The CDR3 spells CASKTTGGATQYF. The CDR3 region has the DNA TGTGCCAGCAAGACGACGGGGGGGGCGACCCAGTACTTC. V and J are TRBV19 and TRBJ2-5, with 8 bases aligning to TRBD2. Germline V gives CDR1 LNHDA, CDR2 SQIVND (reference sequence). The CDR3 is made up of 13 amino acids. The V segment lost 9 bases and the J segment 7 bases; nucleotides outside the gene matches: 10.

This clonotype was recorded a few times. This rearrangement joins TRBV5-1 to TRBJ2-7; 9 bases are shared with TRBD1. CDR1 and CDR2 from the germline V gene are SGHRS and YFSETQ. This CDR3 region has 15 residues. Unmatched junction bases numbered 10, after V lost 3 bases and J lost 6 bases. CDR3 DNA: TGCGCCAGCAGCTCCCCGGACAGGGGACCAACCGAGCAGTACTTC. Amino acid sequence: CASSSPDRGPTEQYF.

This clonotype was counted only a few times. V gene TRBV6-1 combines with J gene TRBJ1-1; D uncertain. Germline V gives CDR1 MNHNS, CDR2 SASEGT. Between the trimmed V and J ends, which lost 4 bases and 1 base, there was a span of 10 bases. The CDR3 has 14 amino acids. DNA of the CDR3: TGTGCCAGCAGTGTACGGACTCCGAACACTGAAGCTTTCTTT. Residues: CASSVRTPNTEAFF.

This clonotype has at least ten counts. The rearrangement links TRBV28 to TRBJ1-4; maybe TRBD1 (5 bases). Trimming removed 5 bases at V and 7 bases at J, with 14 bases between. This CDR3 is 14 amino acids long. The germline gives CDR1 MDHEN, CDR2 SYDVKM. This CDR3 is CASSAAGRGEKLFF. The CDR3 nucleotides read TGTGCCAGCAGTGCAGCGGGGAGGGGTGAAAAACTGTTTTTT.

This clonotype was counted at least ten times. The chain has TRBV27 and TRBJ2-7; perhaps TRBD2 as D (6 bases). The CDR3 is made up of 14 amino acids. Germline-derived CDR1 and CDR2 are MNHEY and SMNVEV (reference sequence). The V gene lost 6 bases and the J gene lost 0 bases, with 12 bases spanning the gap. For the CDR3, the DNA is TGTGCCAGCAGCCGGGACGGGAGCTCCTACGAGCAGTACTTC. Protein sequence: CASSRDGSSYEQYF.

The table lists this clonotype with a few counts. The gene calls are TRBV7-6 and TRBJ2-7; D is ambiguous. This CDR3 is built from 11 residues. V shed 3 bases and J shed 7 bases, with 7 bases lying between them. Germline V gene data show CDR1 as SGHVS and CDR2 as FNYEAQ. CDR3 sequence: CASSFSGEQYF. The CDR3 DNA follows: TGTGCCAGCAGCTTTTCAGGAGAGCAGTACTTC.

The chain employs TRBV20-1 and TRBJ1-3; D uncertain. V was pared by 6 bases and J by 4 bases, with 10 bases between. Germline V gives CDR1 DFQATT, CDR2 SNEGSKA (reference sequence). This CDR3 spans 12 amino acids. Here the CDR3 reads CSARTAGNTIYF. The CDR3 DNA reads TGCAGTGCCCGGACTGCCGGAAACACCATATATTTT.

This clonotype was seen only a few times. The rearrangement joins TRBV29-1 to TRBJ1-4; maybe TRBD1 (5 bases). Trimming took off 0 bases at V and 8 bases at J, with 19 bases between the two ends. There are 16 residues in the CDR3. CDR1 and CDR2 (germline): SQVTM, ANQGSEA. The CDR3 DNA reads as TGCAGCGTTGAAGATCGAGGGCCTTCGGGGGTCGAAAAACTGTTTTTT. It specifies CSVEDRGPSGVEKLFF.

The sample holds many counts of this clonotype. This chain links TRBV18 with TRBJ1-1, with D hard to call. Looked up from germline, CDR1 is KGHSH and CDR2 is LQKENI. This CDR3 is 12 amino acids long. V shed 6 bases and J shed 7 bases, with 12 bases lying between them. The CDR3: CASSRPGSEAFF. The DNA of the CDR3 is TGTGCCAGCTCCAGGCCTGGCAGTGAAGCTTTCTTT. The full variable domain, completed using reference TRBV18 and TRBJ1-1, is NAGVMQNPRHLVRRRGQEARLRCSPMKGHSHVYWYRQLPEEGLKFMVYLQKENIIDESGMPKERFSAEFPKEGPSILRIQQVVRGDSAAYFCASSRPGSEAFFGQGTRLTVV.

There are many counts of this clonotype. The chain carries TRBV5-1 and TRBJ2-1, with unresolved D. CDR3 size: 15 residues. Germline V gene lookup returns CDR1 SGHRS and CDR2 YFSETQ. Deletions cut 2 bases from V and 6 bases from J, with 15 bases between. The CDR3 sequence is CASSFFRASSNEQFF. The CDR3 nucleotides read TGCGCCAGCAGCTTCTTCCGGGCGAGTTCCAATGAGCAGTTCTTC.

This clonotype was recorded at least ten times. V usage is TRBV5-1 and J usage is TRBJ1-4, with 10 positions matching TRBD1. The CDR3 sequence is 18 residues long. Germline V gene sequence: CDR1 SGHRS, CDR2 YFSETQ. Trimming at V came to 4 bases and at J to 3 bases, leaving 12 bases not matched to a gene. The CDR3 DNA sequence: TGCGCCAGCAGCCCCAGACCGGGACAGGGGCGATCTAATGAAAAACTGTTTTTT. It specifies CASSPRPGQGRSNEKLFF.

This clonotype was picked up a small number of times. J is TRBJ2-7 and V is TRBV20-1; D not certain. Germline assignment: CDR1 DFQATT and CDR2 SNEGSKA (reference sequence). Deletions cut 6 bases from V and 5 bases from J, with 17 bases between. The CDR3 has 13 amino acids. CDR3 residues: CSARRFNLDEQYF. CDR3 sequence (DNA): TGCAGTGCCCGAAGGTTTAATCTCGACGAGCAGTACTTC.

This clonotype was seen many times. The rearrangement joins TRBV7-9 to TRBJ2-1; a weak D match, TRBD1 (5 bases). Germline CDR1 is SEHNR and CDR2 is FQNEAQ (reference sequence). The CDR3 covers 13 residues. V lost 2 bases, J lost 9 bases, and 11 bases lay in between. The CDR3 nucleotides read TGTGCCAGCAGCTTACAGGGAAATAGTGAGCAGTTCTTC. Protein sequence: CASSLQGNSEQFF.

This clonotype was found many times. J is TRBJ1-3 and V is TRBV20-1; D uncertain. This CDR3 region has 13 residues. Germline CDR1 is DFQATT and CDR2 is SNEGSKA (reference sequence). The ends were cut back, 2 bases at V and 4 bases at J, with 9 bases in the middle. The CDR3 coding sequence is TGCAGTGCTAGATTGGGAGGCGGAAACACCATATATTTT. Translated, it gives CSARLGGGNTIYF.

This clonotype appeared many times. The chain is built from TRBV7-8 and TRBJ1-6, with 8 bases lining up with TRBD1. V lost 5 bases, J lost 7 bases, and 7 bases stayed unmatched. Germline V gene lookup returns CDR1 SGHVS and CDR2 FQNEAQ. The CDR3 consists of 15 residues. The CDR3 reads CASSQSRDRNSPLHF. CDR3 nucleotides: TGTGCCAGCAGCCAGAGCCGGGACAGGAATTCACCCCTCCACTTT.

This clonotype appeared a few times. The genes are TRBV6-5 and TRBJ1-2; D unclear. Germline CDR1 MNHEY, CDR2 SVGAGI. Trimming left V 4 bases short and J 2 bases short, with 17 bases between. This CDR3 is 16 amino acids long. In DNA form, the CDR3 reads TGTGCCAGCAGTTTACTCGTGTCCGGGTCAAACTATGGCTACACCTTC. Translating gives CASSLLVSGSNYGYTF.

This clonotype was recorded at least ten times. The chain combines TRBV5-4 with TRBJ2-2; 8 bases align to TRBD2. V was pared by 0 bases and J by 6 bases, with 4 bases of the junction left unmatched. In germline, CDR1 is SGHNT, CDR2 YYREEE (reference sequence). This CDR3 is built from 15 residues. CDR3 amino acids: CASSLGTSPAGELFF. The DNA of the CDR3 is TGTGCCAGCAGCTTGGGGACTAGCCCCGCCGGGGAGCTGTTTTTT.